This T cell receptor beta chain is drawn from a study of quantifying T cell responses using KT2 cells. Study-wide background: Reverse transcription used primers in the TCR alpha and beta constant regions. A predetermined fluorescence threshold ended the second PCR, run as a qPCR.

V dropped 7 bases and J dropped 4; count of bases not matched to a gene: 8. Germline V gene sequence: CDR1 MNHNY, CDR2 SVGAGI (reference sequence). This CDR3 has 14 residues. Each cDNA got a UMI-containing oligo ligated at its 3' end. First-round PCR used 4 to 5 cycles and beta primers RC1.1 and RC1.2 covering TRBC1 and TRBC2. Separate processing of TCR alpha and beta chains began at the second PCR. TCRdb passed the UMI-ligation and nested PCR reads through MiXCR, listing each CDR3 protein once. Of over 55,000 distinct CDR3 sequences in the sample, approximately 13% were seen once. The sample is PBMC spiked with counted cells of clone KT2. This clonotype was counted ten times or more. Antigen: not known. Study-wide results and limits: Counts of KT2 alpha and beta sequences rose linearly with the number of KT2 cells added.

The clonotype originates from a human donor. The rearrangement links TRBV6-6 to TRBJ1-1, with TRBD1 identical over 8 bases. The sequenced sample was PBMCs spiked with cells of the T cell clone KT2. The DNA for the CDR3 is TGTGCCAGCAACGACAGGGGAGAATCCACTGAAGCTTTCTTT. Encoded protein: CASNDRGESTEAFF.